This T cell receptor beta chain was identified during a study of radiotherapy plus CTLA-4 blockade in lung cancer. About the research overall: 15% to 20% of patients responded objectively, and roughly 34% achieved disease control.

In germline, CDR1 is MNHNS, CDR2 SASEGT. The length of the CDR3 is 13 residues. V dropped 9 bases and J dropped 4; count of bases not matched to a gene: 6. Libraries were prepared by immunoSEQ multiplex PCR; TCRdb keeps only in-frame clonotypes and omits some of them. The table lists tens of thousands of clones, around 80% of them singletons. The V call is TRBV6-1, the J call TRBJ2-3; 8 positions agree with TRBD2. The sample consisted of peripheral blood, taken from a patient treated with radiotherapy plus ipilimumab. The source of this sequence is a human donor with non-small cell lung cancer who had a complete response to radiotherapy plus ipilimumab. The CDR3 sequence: CASLAGSADTQYF. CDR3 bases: TGTGCCAGTTTAGCGGGGTCGGCAGATACGCAGTATTTT.